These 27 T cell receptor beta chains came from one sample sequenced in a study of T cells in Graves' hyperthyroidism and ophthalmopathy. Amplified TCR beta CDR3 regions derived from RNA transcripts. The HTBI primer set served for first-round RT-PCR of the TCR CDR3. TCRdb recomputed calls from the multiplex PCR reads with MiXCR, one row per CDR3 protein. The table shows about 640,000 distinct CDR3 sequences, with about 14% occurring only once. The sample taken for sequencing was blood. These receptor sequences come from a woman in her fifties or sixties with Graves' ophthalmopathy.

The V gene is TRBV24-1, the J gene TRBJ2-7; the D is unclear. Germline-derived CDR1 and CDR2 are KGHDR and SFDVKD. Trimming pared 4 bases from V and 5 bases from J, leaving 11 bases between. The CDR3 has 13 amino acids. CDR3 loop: CATSDFGRNEQYF. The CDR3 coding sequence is TGTGCCACCAGTGACTTCGGGCGGAACGAGCAGTACTTC.

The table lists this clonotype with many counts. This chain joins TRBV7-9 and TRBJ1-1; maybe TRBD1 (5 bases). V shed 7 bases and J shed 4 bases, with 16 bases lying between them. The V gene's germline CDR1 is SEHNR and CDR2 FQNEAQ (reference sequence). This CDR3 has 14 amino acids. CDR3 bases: TGTGCCAGCAATTCAGCAGGGAGGGGCACTGAAGCTTTCTTT. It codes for CASNSAGRGTEAFF.

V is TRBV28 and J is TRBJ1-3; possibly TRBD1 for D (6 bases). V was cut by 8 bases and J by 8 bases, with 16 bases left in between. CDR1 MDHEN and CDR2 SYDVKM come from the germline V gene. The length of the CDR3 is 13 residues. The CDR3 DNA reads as TGTGCCAGCCTCCTGGAAGGGGGATACACCATATATTTT. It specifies CASLLEGGYTIYF.

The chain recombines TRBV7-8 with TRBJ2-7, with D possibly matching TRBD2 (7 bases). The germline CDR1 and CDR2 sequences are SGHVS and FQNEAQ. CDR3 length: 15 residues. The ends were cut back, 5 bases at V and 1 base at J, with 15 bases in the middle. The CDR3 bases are TGTGCCAGCAGCCCTGAGGGGGGAGGGTCCTACGAGCAGTACTTC. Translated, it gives CASSPEGGGSYEQYF.

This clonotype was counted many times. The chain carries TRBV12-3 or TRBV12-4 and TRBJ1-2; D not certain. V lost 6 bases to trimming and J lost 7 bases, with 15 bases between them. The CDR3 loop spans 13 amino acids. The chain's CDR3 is CASSFKPSGGYTF. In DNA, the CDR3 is TGTGCCAGCAGCTTTAAGCCTTCGGGTGGCTACACCTTC.

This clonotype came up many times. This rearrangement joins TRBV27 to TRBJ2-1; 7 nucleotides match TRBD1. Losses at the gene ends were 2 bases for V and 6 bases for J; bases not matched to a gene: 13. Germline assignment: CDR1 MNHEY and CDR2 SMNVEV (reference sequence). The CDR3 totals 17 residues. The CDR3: CASSLTQAPTGFNEQFF. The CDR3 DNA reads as TGTGCCAGCAGTTTAACCCAGGCCCCGACAGGGTTCAATGAGCAGTTCTTC.

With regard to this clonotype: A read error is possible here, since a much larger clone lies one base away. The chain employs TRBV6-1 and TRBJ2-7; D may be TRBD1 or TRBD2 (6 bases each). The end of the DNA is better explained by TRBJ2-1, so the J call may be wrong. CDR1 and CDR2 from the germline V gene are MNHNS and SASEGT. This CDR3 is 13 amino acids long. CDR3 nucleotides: TGTGCCAGCAGGTCGTACGGGGGCCACGAGCAGTTCTTC. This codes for CASRSYGGHEQFF.

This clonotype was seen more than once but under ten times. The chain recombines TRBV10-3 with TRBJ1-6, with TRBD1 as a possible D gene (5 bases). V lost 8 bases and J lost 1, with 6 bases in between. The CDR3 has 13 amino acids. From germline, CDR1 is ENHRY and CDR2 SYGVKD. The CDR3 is CAIRGSYNSPLHF. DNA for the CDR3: TGTGCCATCCGGGGGTCCTATAATTCACCCCTCCACTTT.

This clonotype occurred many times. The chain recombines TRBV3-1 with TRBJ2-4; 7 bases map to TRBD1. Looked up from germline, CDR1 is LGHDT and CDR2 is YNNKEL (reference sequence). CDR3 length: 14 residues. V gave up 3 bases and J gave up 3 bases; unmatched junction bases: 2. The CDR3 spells CASSQDRNKNIQYF. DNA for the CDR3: TGTGCCAGCAGCCAGGACAGGAACAAAAACATTCAGTACTTC.

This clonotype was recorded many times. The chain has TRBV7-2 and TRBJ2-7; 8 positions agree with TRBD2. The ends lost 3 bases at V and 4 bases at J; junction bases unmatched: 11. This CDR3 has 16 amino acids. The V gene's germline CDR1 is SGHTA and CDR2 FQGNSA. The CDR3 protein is CASSLGTSPSLYEQYF. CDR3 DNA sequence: TGTGCCAGCAGCTTGGGGACTAGTCCCAGCCTTTACGAGCAGTACTTC.

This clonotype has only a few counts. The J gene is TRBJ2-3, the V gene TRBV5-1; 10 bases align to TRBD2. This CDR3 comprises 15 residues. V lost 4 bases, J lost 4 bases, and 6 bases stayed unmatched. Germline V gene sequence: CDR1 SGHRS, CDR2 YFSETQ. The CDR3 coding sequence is TGCGCCAGCAGCGCTAGCGGGAGTGCGGCAGATACGCAGTATTTT. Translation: CASSASGSAADTQYF.

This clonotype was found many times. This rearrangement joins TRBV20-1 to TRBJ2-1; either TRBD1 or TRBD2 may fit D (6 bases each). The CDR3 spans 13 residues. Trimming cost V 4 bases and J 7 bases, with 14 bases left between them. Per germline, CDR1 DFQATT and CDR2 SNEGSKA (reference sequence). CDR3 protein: CSAIRGLQNEQFF. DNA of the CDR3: TGCAGTGCTATACGGGGGCTCCAGAATGAGCAGTTCTTC.

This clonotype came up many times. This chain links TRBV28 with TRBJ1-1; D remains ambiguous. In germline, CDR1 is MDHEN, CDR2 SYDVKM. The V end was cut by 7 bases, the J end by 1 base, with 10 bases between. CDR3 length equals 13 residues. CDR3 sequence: CASIKRENTEAFF. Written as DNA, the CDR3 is TGTGCCAGCATCAAAAGGGAGAACACTGAAGCTTTCTTT.

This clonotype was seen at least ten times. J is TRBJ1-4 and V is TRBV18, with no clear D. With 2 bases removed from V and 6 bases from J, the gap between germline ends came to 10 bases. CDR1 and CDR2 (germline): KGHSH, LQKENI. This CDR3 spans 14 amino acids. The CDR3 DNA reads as TGTGCCAGCTCACCAAATCTCGGGGATGAAAAACTGTTTTTT. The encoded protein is CASSPNLGDEKLFF.

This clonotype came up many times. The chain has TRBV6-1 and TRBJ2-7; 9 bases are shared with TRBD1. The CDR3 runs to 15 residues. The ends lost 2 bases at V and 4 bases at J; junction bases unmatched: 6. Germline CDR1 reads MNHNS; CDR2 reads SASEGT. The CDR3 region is CASSEPNRGRYEQYF. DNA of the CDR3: TGTGCCAGCAGTGAACCTAACAGGGGGCGATACGAGCAGTACTTC.

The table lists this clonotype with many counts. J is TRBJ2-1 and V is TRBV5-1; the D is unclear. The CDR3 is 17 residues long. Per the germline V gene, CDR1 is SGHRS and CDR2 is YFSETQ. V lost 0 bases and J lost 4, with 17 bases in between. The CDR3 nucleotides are TGCGCCAGCAGCTTGGGGGTTCCTGCCCGCCTGTACAATGAGCAGTTCTTC. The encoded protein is CASSLGVPARLYNEQFF.

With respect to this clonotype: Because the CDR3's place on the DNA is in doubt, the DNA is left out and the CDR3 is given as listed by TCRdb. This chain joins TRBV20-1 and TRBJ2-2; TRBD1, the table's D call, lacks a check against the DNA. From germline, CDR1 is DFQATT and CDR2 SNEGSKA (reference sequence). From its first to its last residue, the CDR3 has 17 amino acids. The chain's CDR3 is CSARGWGSGTPGTKMFF.

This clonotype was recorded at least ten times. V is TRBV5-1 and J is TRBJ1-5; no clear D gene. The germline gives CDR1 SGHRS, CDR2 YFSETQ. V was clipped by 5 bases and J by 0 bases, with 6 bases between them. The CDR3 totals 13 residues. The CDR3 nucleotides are TGCGCCAGCAGGGAATATAGCAATCAGCCCCAGCATTTT. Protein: CASREYSNQPQHF.

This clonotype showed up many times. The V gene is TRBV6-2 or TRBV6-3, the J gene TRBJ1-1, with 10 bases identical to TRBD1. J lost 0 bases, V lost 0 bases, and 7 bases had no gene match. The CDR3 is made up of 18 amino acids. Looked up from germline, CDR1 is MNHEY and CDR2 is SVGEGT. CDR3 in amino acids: CASSYSLTGGGMNTEAFF. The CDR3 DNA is TGTGCCAGCAGTTACTCCCTGACAGGGGGCGGTATGAACACTGAAGCTTTCTTT.

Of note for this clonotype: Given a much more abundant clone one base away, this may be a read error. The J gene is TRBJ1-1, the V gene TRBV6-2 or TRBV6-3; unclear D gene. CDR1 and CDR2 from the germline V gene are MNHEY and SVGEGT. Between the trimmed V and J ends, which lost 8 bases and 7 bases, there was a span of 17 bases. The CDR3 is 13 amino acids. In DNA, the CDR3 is TGTGCCAGCTACTTGGCAGGTCGGTATGAAGCTTTCTTT. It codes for CASYLAGRYEAFF.

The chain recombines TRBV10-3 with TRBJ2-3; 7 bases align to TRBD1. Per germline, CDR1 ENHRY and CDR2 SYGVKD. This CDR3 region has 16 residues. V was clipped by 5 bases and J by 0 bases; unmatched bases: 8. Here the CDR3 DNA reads TGTGCCATCAGTAAACAGGGGCGTCCTAGCACAGATACGCAGTATTTT. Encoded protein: CAISKQGRPSTDTQYF.

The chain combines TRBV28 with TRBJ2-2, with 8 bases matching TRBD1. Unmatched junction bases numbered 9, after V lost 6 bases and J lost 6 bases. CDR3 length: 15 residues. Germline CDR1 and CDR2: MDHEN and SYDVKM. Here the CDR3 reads CASSPGQGWAGELFF. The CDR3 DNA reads TGTGCCAGCAGCCCTGGACAGGGCTGGGCCGGGGAGCTGTTTTTT.

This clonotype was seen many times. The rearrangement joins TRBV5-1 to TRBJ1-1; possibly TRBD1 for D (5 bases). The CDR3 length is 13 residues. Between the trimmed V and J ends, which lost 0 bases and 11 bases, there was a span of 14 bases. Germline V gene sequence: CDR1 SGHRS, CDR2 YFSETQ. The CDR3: CASSLADTGGAFF. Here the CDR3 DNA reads TGCGCCAGCAGCTTGGCCGATACAGGCGGGGCTTTCTTT.

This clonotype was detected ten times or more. The CDR3 protein is CASSRTGSDTDTQYF. CDR3 DNA sequence: TGTGCCAGCAGCCGGACAGGGAGCGACACAGATACGCAGTATTTT. J is TRBJ2-3 and V is TRBV7-9, with 8 bases matching TRBD1. CDR1 is SEHNR, CDR2 FQNEAQ, per germline (reference sequence). J lost 2 bases, V lost 5 bases, and 6 bases had no gene match. This CDR3 spans 15 amino acids.

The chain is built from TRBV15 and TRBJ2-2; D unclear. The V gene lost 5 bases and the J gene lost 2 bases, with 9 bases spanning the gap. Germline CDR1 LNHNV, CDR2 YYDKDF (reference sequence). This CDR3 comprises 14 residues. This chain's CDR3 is CATSYDFNTGELFF. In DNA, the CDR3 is TGTGCCACCAGCTACGACTTTAACACCGGGGAGCTGTTTTTT.

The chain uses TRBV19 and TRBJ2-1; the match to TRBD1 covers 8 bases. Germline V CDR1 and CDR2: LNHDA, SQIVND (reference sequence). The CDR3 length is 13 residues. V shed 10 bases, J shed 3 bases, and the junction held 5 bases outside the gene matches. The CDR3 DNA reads TGTGCCACACTCGGACAGGGCTACAATGAGCAGTTCTTC. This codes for CATLGQGYNEQFF. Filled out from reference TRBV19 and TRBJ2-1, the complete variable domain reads DGGITQSPKYLFRKEGQNVTLSCEQNLNHDAMYWYRQDPGQGLRLIYYSQIVNDFQKGDIAEGYSVSREKKESFPLTVTSAQKNPTAFYLCATLGQGYNEQFFGPGTRLTVL.

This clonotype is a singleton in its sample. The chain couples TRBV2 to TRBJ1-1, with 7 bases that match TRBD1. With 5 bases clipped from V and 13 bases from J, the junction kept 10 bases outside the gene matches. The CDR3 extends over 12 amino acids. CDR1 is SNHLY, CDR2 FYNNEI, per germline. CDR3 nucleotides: TGTGCCAGCAGTTTTCCGGGACAGTCGGTTTTCTTT. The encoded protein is CASSFPGQSVFF.